Each of the 32 T cell receptor beta chains below was sequenced from the same sample in a study of post-analysis software for immune sequencing data. Antigen specificity for these receptors is unknown. Every TCR beta cDNA library bore unique molecular identifiers. TCRdb re-called the PCR reads with MiXCR, one entry per CDR3 protein. Of some 260,000 distinct CDR3 sequences listed, about 38% were seen once; the top ten hold under 5.5%. Study outcomes and limitations: When patients were compared with controls, 4 or 5 TRBV segments were more frequent, TRBV5-6, TRBV5-1 and TRBV20-1 among them.

Sequencing was carried out using blood. The receptors were sampled from a girl aged 5-17 years with multiple sclerosis.

The chain recombines TRBV28 with TRBJ2-4; 9 nucleotides agree with TRBD2. Germline V CDR1 and CDR2: MDHEN, SYDVKM. After removal of 6 bases from V and 6 bases from J, the junction contained 6 bases not matched to a gene. The CDR3 runs 14 residues. As DNA, the CDR3 is TGTGCCAGCAGGGGACTAGCAGGAGCAAACATTCAGTACTTC. It translates to CASRGLAGANIQYF.

The chain uses TRBV27 and TRBJ2-7, with a weak D call TRBD1 (6 bases). The end of the DNA aligns better with TRBJ2-5, so the J call may be wrong. CDR1 is MNHEY, CDR2 SMNVEV, per germline (reference sequence). CDR3 length: 15 residues. CDR3: CASKMGQSTFGTQYF. In DNA, the CDR3 is TGTGCCAGTAAAATGGGACAATCCACGTTTGGGACCCAGTACTTC.

There are a few counts of this clonotype. The V call is TRBV2, the J call TRBJ2-1; TRBD1 might be the D (6 bases). The CDR3 is 14 residues long. The germline CDR1 and CDR2 sequences are SNHLY and FYNNEI. With 4 bases removed from V and 6 bases from J, the gap between germline ends came to 13 bases. DNA of the CDR3: TGTGCCAGCAGTGGCAGGGGTGCCCTCAATGAGCAGTTCTTC. Protein sequence: CASSGRGALNEQFF.

The chain links TRBV5-5 to TRBJ1-1, with 7 bases that match TRBD1. Per germline, CDR1 SGHKS and CDR2 YYEKEE (reference sequence). The J segment lost 6 bases and the V segment lost 0 bases, leaving 8 bases of the junction unmatched. This CDR3 comprises 15 residues. The CDR3 nucleotides read TGTGCCAGCAGCTTGGGACGGCGGCAGGGGGCTGAAGCTTTCTTT. It is translated as CASSLGRRQGAEAFF.

There are many counts of this clonotype. The chain is built from TRBV12-3 or TRBV12-4 and TRBJ1-2, with D possibly TRBD1 on 5 matching bases. This CDR3 comprises 15 residues. V was clipped by 6 bases and J by 8 bases, with 22 bases between them. The CDR3 nucleotides read TGTGCCAGCAGCTCAGGGTCCACACCTACGAAGGGCTACACCTTC. This gives the protein CASSSGSTPTKGYTF.

This clonotype was seen ten or more times. The V gene is TRBV4-1, the J gene TRBJ2-3; 10 nucleotides match TRBD2. Germline assignment: CDR1 MGHRA and CDR2 YSYEKL. The CDR3 has 16 amino acids. V trimming: 3 bases; J trimming: 4 bases; junction bases outside the gene matches: 7. The DNA of the CDR3 is TGCGCCAGCAGCCATCCAGCGGGGGGGCGCCCAGATACGCAGTATTTT. It specifies CASSHPAGGRPDTQYF.

This clonotype was counted many times. The chain is built from TRBV20-1 and TRBJ1-1, with 7 bases that match TRBD1. The germline gives CDR1 DFQATT, CDR2 SNEGSKA (reference sequence). J gave up 4 bases and V 5 bases, and 10 bases lay outside the gene matches. This CDR3 has 14 amino acids. CDR3 DNA sequence: TGCAGTGCTCGGTCGACAGGGTTTGTCACTGAAGCTTTCTTT. It translates to CSARSTGFVTEAFF.

A note on this clonotype: A read error may explain this, as a much larger clone is one base away. V gene TRBV11-2 combines with J gene TRBJ2-7; tentative D call: TRBD1 (6 bases). CDR1 and CDR2 from the germline V gene are SGHAT and FQNNGV. This CDR3 region has 14 residues. The V and J ends lost 5 bases and 7 bases respectively, with 18 bases between them. For the CDR3, the DNA is TGTGCCAGCAGCCCAGACAGGTCTTACAATGAGCAGTACTTC. Translation gives CASSPDRSYNEQYF.

As concerns this clonotype: A clone one base away is much larger, so this may be a read error. CDR3 sequence (DNA): TGTGCCAGCAGCCACGGACAGGGCGAGCGGGATGAGCAGTTCTTC. It yields the protein CASSHGQGERDEQFF. The chain couples TRBV12-3 or TRBV12-4 to TRBJ2-1; TRBD1 matches at 8 bases. The ends lost 6 bases at V and 8 bases at J; junction bases unmatched: 12. This CDR3 is built from 15 residues.

As for this clonotype: This sequence may be a read error, since a much larger clone differs from it by one base. The CDR3 sequence: CTSSLRTGDYEQYF. Written as DNA, the CDR3 is TGCACCAGCAGCCTCCGGACGGGAGATTACGAGCAGTACTTC. The gene calls are TRBV4-1 and TRBJ2-4; tentative D call: TRBD2 (6 bases). The DNA end is a closer match to TRBJ2-7, so the J assignment may be wrong. Germline CDR1 reads MGHRA; CDR2 reads YSYEKL. This CDR3 comprises 14 residues.

On this clonotype itself: This may arise from a read error, as a much more abundant clone is one base away. As the CDR3 is not closed by the conserved phenylalanine or tryptophan, this likely results from a read error. The V call is TRBV11-2, the J call TRBJ2-3; the D call may be TRBD1 or TRBD2 (6 bases each). Germline CDR1 is SGHAT and CDR2 is FQNNGV. The CDR3 contains 14 residues. Trimming removed 1 base from V and 5 bases from J, with 10 bases in between. CDR3 amino acids: CASSLAGALDTQYL. DNA for the CDR3: TGTGCCAGCAGCTTAGCGGGGGCGTTAGATACGCAGTATTTG.

This chain uses TRBV7-3 with TRBJ2-3, with 7 bases that match TRBD1. Germline V gene lookup returns CDR1 SGHTA and CDR2 FQGTGA. This CDR3 is built from 15 residues. V dropped 0 bases and J dropped 4; count of bases not matched to a gene: 4. DNA for the CDR3: TGTGCCAGCAGCTTAACACAGGGGCGGGCAGATACGCAGTATTTT. This encodes CASSLTQGRADTQYF. Full variable domain (outside the CDR3, taken from reference TRBV7-3 and TRBJ2-3): GAGVSQTPSNKVTEKGKYVELRCDPISGHTALYWYRQSLGQGPEFLIYFQGTGAADDSGLPNDRFFAVRPEGSVSTLKIQRTERGDSAVYLCASSLTQGRADTQYFGPGTRLTVL.

This clonotype was counted at least ten times. The CDR3 DNA is TGTGCCAGCAGTTTACTATTCGGACAGGGCCTCTATGGCTACACCTTC. This codes for CASSLLFGQGLYGYTF. V is TRBV27 and J is TRBJ1-2; 8 nucleotides align to TRBD1. The CDR3 contains 16 residues. Germline trimming cut 2 bases from V and 4 bases from J; bases unmatched to any gene: 9. Looked up from germline, CDR1 is MNHEY and CDR2 is SMNVEV (reference sequence).

This clonotype was picked up a small number of times. This may come from a read error, since a much larger clone is one base off. The chain carries TRBV29-1 and TRBJ1-2, with TRBD1 matching over 7 bases. With V trimmed by 5 bases and J by 4 bases, 7 bases remained unmatched. Germline loops: CDR1 SQVTM, CDR2 ANQGSEA. The CDR3 sequence is 13 residues long. The chain's CDR3 is CSVSGQAVYGYTF. The CDR3 DNA follows: TGCAGCGTTAGCGGACAGGCCGTCTATGGCTACACCTTC.

As for this clonotype: Since a much larger clone is just one base distant, this may be a read error. CDR3 sequence: CASKTLGGSAKSIQYF. DNA of the CDR3: TGTGCCAGCAAAACCTTGGGGGGATCGGCCAAAAGCATTCAGTACTTC. The chain carries TRBV28 and TRBJ2-4, with D possibly being TRBD2 (6 bases). Looked up from germline, CDR1 is MDHEN and CDR2 is SYDVKM. CDR3 length: 16 amino acids. The whole variable domain, filled in from reference TRBV28 and TRBJ2-4, reads DVKVTQSSRYLVKRTGEKVFLECVQDMDHENMFWYRQDPGLGLRLIYFSYDVKMKEKGDIPEGYSVSREKKERFSLILESASTNQTSMYLCASKTLGGSAKSIQYFGAGTRLSVL.

For this clonotype: Possible read error: a much larger clone is one base away. The chain carries TRBV12-3 or TRBV12-4 and TRBJ2-1; 11 bases map to TRBD2. The ends lost 5 bases at V and 5 bases at J; junction bases unmatched: 14. The CDR3 runs 18 residues. CDR3 sequence reads: CASSPGTSGPGWDNEQFF. CDR3 DNA sequence: TGTGCCAGCAGTCCCGGGACTAGCGGCCCGGGATGGGACAATGAGCAGTTCTTC.

Worth noting for this clonotype: This sequence may be a read error, since a much larger clone differs from it by one base. The V and J genes are TRBV12-3 or TRBV12-4 and TRBJ2-2, with 11 positions matching TRBD1. The CDR3 runs to 17 residues. The CDR3 coding sequence is TGTGCCAGCTCTCTGAAGGGGACAGGGGGAGTAACCGGGGGGCTGTTTTTT. It translates to CASSLKGTGGVTGGLFF.

Regarding this clonotype: A much larger clone is a single base away; this may be a read error. The rearrangement links TRBV5-1 to TRBJ2-1, with 12 bases lining up with TRBD2. Germline V gene lookup returns CDR1 SGHRS and CDR2 YFSETQ. This CDR3 spans 16 amino acids. The CDR3 here is CASSPLTSGGRNELFF. CDR3 nucleotide sequence: TGCGCCAGCAGCCCCCTAACTAGCGGGGGGAGAAATGAGCTGTTCTTC.

This rearrangement joins TRBV5-1 to TRBJ2-1, with 11 bases lining up with TRBD2. Germline V gene data show CDR1 as SGHRS and CDR2 as YFSETQ. Trimming took 5 bases from V and 2 from J; bases not matched to a gene: 3. The CDR3 has 15 amino acids. The CDR3 DNA reads as TGCGCCAGCAGGTATAGCGGGGGGGCCTACAATGAGCAGTTCTTC. Translated: CASRYSGGAYNEQFF.

This clonotype occurred many times. The chain has TRBV4-1 and TRBJ2-7; D might be TRBD2 (6 bases). The CDR3 consists of 16 residues. Per the germline V gene, CDR1 is MGHRA and CDR2 is YSYEKL. Trimming pared 3 bases from V and 1 base from J, leaving 16 bases between. The CDR3 region has the DNA TGCGCCAGCAGCCACGTTACCCCAGGAGGGTCCTACGAGCAGTACTTC. Its translation: CASSHVTPGGSYEQYF.

Note on this clonotype: A read error may explain this, as a much larger clone is one base away. The chain joins TRBV5-1 to TRBJ2-1; D ambiguous. The germline gives CDR1 SGHRS, CDR2 YFSETQ. This CDR3 spans 14 amino acids. V was pared by 6 bases and J by 0 bases, with 10 bases between. The CDR3 reads CASKTGSSYNEQFF. The CDR3 nucleotides are TGCGCCAGCAAGACGGGTAGCTCCTACAATGAGCAGTTCTTC.

The sample holds many counts of this clonotype. The rearrangement links TRBV20-1 to TRBJ2-5; D remains ambiguous. There are 16 residues in the CDR3. Per the germline V gene, CDR1 is DFQATT and CDR2 is SNEGSKA (reference sequence). With 1 base removed from V and 5 bases from J, the gap between germline ends came to 20 bases. DNA of the CDR3: TGCAGTGCTAGAGCAGCGAAGTCTATCTTAAGGGAGACCCAGTACTTC. This encodes CSARAAKSILRETQYF.

At least ten counts were recorded for this clonotype. The rearrangement links TRBV5-8 to TRBJ2-1; perhaps D is TRBD1 or TRBD2 (5 bases each). V gave up 4 bases and J gave up 11 bases, with 16 bases separating them. The germline gives CDR1 SGHTS, CDR2 YDEGEE. The CDR3 is made up of 13 amino acids. The CDR3 DNA reads TGTGCCAGCAGCCCCCATGGGGACCCTAAGCAGTTCTTC. As protein: CASSPHGDPKQFF.

Worth noting for this clonotype: A read error is possible here, since a much larger clone lies one base away. The chain uses TRBV19 and TRBJ2-1; D ambiguous. TRBJ2-7 matches the DNA end more closely, so the J call is doubtful. The germline gives CDR1 LNHDA, CDR2 SQIVND (reference sequence). The CDR3 runs to 17 residues. DNA for the CDR3: TGTGCCAGTAGTGGGGATCAGTTGATCCGCTCCTACAATGAGCAGTACTTC. It encodes CASSGDQLIRSYNEQYF.

J is TRBJ2-3 and V is TRBV20-1; possible D gene TRBD2, 6 bases. Germline CDR1 reads DFQATT; CDR2 reads SNEGSKA (reference sequence). The CDR3 is 15 amino acids. Trimming shortened V by 6 bases and J by 5 bases, and 21 bases separated the two germline ends. The CDR3 sequence is CSAPPAGYGGDTQYF. The CDR3 coding sequence is TGCAGTGCCCCGCCGGCCGGCTACGGGGGAGATACGCAGTATTTT.

The chain recombines TRBV29-1 with TRBJ1-3; 9 nucleotides line up with TRBD1. The germline V gene has CDR1 SQVTM and CDR2 ANQGSEA. The CDR3 totals 14 residues. Germline trimming cut 6 bases from V and 3 bases from J; bases unmatched to any gene: 6. CDR3 in amino acids: CSVWTGANGNTIYF. CDR3 nucleotides: TGCAGCGTATGGACAGGGGCGAATGGAAACACCATATATTTT.

The V gene is TRBV12-3 or TRBV12-4, the J gene TRBJ2-5, with 8 bases fitting TRBD1. Germline trimming cut 9 bases from V and 11 bases from J; bases unmatched to any gene: 14. The CDR3 has 13 residues. CDR3 amino acids: CASRPTGGNEQYF. In nucleotides, the CDR3 is TGTGCCAGTAGGCCTACAGGGGGTAATGAGCAGTACTTC.

This clonotype was recorded many times. This chain uses TRBV9 with TRBJ2-3; 9 positions match TRBD2. J was trimmed by 4 bases and V by 2 bases; bases with no gene match: 8. This CDR3 has 16 amino acids. Germline assignment: CDR1 SGDLS and CDR2 YYNGEE. The CDR3 DNA follows: TGTGCCAGCAGCGTTGCTAGCGGGAAGCAAGCAGATACGCAGTATTTT. Translated, it gives CASSVASGKQADTQYF.

This clonotype came up a few times. Given a much more abundant clone one base away, this may be a read error. This rearrangement joins TRBV20-1 to TRBJ2-6; 8 nucleotides line up with TRBD2. Germline loops: CDR1 DFQATT, CDR2 SNEGSKA (reference sequence). There are 15 residues in the CDR3. The CDR3 DNA reads as TGCAGTGCGGGTACGGCTACGGGGGGGGCCAACGTCCGGACTTTC. It translates to CSAGTATGGANVRTF.

A remark on this clonotype: A much larger clone is a single base away; this may be a read error. Given the absence of the conserved phenylalanine or tryptophan at the CDR3 end, a read error is likely. V is TRBV27 and J is TRBJ1-2, with D possibly being TRBD1 (5 bases). Germline V lookup: CDR1 MNHEY, CDR2 SMNVEV (reference sequence). This CDR3 is 14 amino acids long. V shed 2 bases and J shed 2 bases, with 9 bases lying between them. The CDR3 is CASSLTQGNYGYTC. In nucleotides, the CDR3 is TGTGCCAGCAGTTTAACCCAGGGAAACTATGGCTACACCTGC.

This sequence joins TRBV3-1 and TRBJ1-2; D ambiguous. Germline loops: CDR1 LGHDT, CDR2 YNNKEL (reference sequence). The CDR3 runs to 17 residues. V was cut by 1 base and J by 2 bases, with 17 bases left in between. CDR3 DNA: TGTGCCAGCAGCCAAGTCGGTACCAGAGTGGGGAACTATGGCTACACCTTC. It codes for CASSQVGTRVGNYGYTF.

This clonotype was seen more than once but under ten times. One end of the junction varies from germline; a read error may be responsible. The CDR3 DNA reads as TGTGCTAGCAGCTTACAGGGTCTTCACGAGACCCAGTACTTC. It yields the protein CASSLQGLHETQYF. The V gene is TRBV7-7, the J gene TRBJ2-5; D is perhaps TRBD1 (6 bases). Germline CDR1 and CDR2: SSHAT and FNYEAQ (reference sequence). There are 14 residues in the CDR3.